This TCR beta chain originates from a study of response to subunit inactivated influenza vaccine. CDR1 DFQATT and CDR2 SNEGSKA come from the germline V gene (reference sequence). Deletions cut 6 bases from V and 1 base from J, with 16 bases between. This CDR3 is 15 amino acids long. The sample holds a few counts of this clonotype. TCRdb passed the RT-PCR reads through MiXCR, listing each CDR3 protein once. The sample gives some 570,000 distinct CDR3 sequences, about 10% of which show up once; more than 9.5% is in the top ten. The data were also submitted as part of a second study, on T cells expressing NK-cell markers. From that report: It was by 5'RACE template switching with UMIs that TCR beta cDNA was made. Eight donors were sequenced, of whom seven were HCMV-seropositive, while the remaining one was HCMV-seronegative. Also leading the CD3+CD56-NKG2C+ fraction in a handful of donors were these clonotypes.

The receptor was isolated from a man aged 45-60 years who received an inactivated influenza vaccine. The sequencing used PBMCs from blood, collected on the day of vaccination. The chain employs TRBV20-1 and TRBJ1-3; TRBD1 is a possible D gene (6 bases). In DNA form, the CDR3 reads TGCAGTGCCCAGGATCAGGGGACTTCTGGAAACACCATATATTTT. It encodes CSAQDQGTSGNTIYF.